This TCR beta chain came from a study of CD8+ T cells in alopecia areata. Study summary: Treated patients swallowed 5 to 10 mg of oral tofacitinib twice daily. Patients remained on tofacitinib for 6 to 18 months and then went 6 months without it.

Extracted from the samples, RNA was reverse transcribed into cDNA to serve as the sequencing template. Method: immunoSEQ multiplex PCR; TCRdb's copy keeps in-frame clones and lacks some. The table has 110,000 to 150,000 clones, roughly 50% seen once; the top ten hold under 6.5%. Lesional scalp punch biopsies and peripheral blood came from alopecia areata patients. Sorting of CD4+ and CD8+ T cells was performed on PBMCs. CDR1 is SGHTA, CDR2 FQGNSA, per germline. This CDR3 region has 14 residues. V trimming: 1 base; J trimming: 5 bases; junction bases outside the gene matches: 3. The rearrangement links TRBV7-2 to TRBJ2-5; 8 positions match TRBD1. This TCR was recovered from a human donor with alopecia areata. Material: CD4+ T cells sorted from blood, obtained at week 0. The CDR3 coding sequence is TGTGCCAGCAGCTTAGGCAGGGGGCTGGAGACCCAGTACTTC. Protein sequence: CASSLGRGLETQYF.